The 10 T cell receptor beta chains reported below all come from one sample, sequenced in a study of beta chain features in type 1 diabetes. The investigators reverse transcribed all of the isolated RNA, so they sequenced expressed TCRB transcripts. Assay used: immunoSEQ multiplex PCR; TCRdb lists only in-frame clones, some missing. The sample consists of approximately 470,000 clones, 30% of them appearing once. The sample taken for sequencing was naive CD4+ T cells from blood. The origin of the receptors is a man younger than 30 in good health.

The V and J genes are TRBV7-2 and TRBJ2-3, with 9 bases aligning to TRBD2. The V and J ends lost 4 bases and 4 bases, in that order; junction bases with no gene match: 6. Germline-derived CDR1 and CDR2 are SGHTA and FQGNSA. This CDR3 region has 15 residues. CDR3 coding DNA: TGTGCCAGCAGCTATTTAGCGGGAGAGCCAGATACGCAGTATTTT. Translated, it gives CASSYLAGEPDTQYF.

In DNA, the CDR3 is TGTGCCAGCAGCTTAGTGTCGGGCAGGGACTACGAGCAGTACTTC. Protein sequence: CASSLVSGRDYEQYF. The V and J genes are TRBV7-2 and TRBJ2-7; tentative D call: TRBD1 (5 bases). CDR1 SGHTA and CDR2 FQGNSA come from the germline V gene. V lost 1 base and J lost 3, with 13 bases in between. The CDR3 is 15 amino acids.

The V gene is TRBV2, the J gene TRBJ2-3; D is undetermined. The germline gives CDR1 SNHLY, CDR2 FYNNEI. The CDR3 is 16 residues long. V was cut by 6 bases and J by 4 bases, with 20 bases left in between. The CDR3 nucleotides read TGTGCCAGCAGAGGTGGATCGGGCCTCTTCGCAGATACGCAGTATTTT. Protein: CASRGGSGLFADTQYF.

The CDR3 region has the DNA TGTGCCAGCACTCGTAACACACCGGGGGCCTACGAGCAGTACTTC. Its translation is CASTRNTPGAYEQYF. V usage is TRBV27 and J usage is TRBJ2-7; the D gene is possibly TRBD2 (6 bases). Looked up from germline, CDR1 is MNHEY and CDR2 is SMNVEV (reference sequence). The ends were cut back, 7 bases at V and 2 bases at J, with 18 bases in the middle. CDR3 length: 15 residues.

The rearrangement uses TRBV29-1 and TRBJ1-1, with 7 bases aligning to TRBD1. V was clipped by 5 bases and J by 1 base; unmatched bases: 13. The CDR3 runs 16 residues. CDR1 is SQVTM, CDR2 ANQGSEA, per germline. CDR3 coding DNA: TGCAGCGTTAGGGACAGATCCGCTACCCGGAACACTGAAGCTTTCTTT. Its translation: CSVRDRSATRNTEAFF. Looking up the rest from reference TRBV29-1 and TRBJ1-1 gives the full variable domain: SAVISQKPSRDICQRGTSLTIQCQVDSQVTMMFWYRQQPGQSLTLIATANQGSEATYESGFVIDKFPISRPNLTFSTLTVSNMSPEDSSIYLCSVRDRSATRNTEAFFGQGTRLTVV.

The J gene is TRBJ2-7, the V gene TRBV15, with D unresolved. V was clipped by 0 bases and J by 0 bases, with 6 bases between them. The V gene's germline CDR1 is LNHNV and CDR2 YYDKDF (reference sequence). CDR3 length: 14 amino acids. This CDR3 is CATSREASSYEQYF. For the CDR3, the DNA is TGTGCCACCAGCAGAGAGGCAAGCTCCTACGAGCAGTACTTC.

This clone was found a few times. This chain uses TRBV30 with TRBJ2-5; no reliable D call. Trimming pared 2 bases from V and 4 bases from J, leaving 8 bases between. The CDR3 consists of 12 residues. Germline V lookup: CDR1 GTSNPN, CDR2 SVGIG (reference sequence). The CDR3 loop reads CAWSRTRETQYF. The CDR3, as DNA: TGTGCCTGGAGTCGAACCAGAGAGACCCAGTACTTC.

This clone is a singleton in its sample. The chain is built from TRBV18 and TRBJ2-7; TRBD2 matches at 7 bases. The V segment lost 0 bases and the J segment 2 bases; nucleotides outside the gene matches: 1. Per germline, CDR1 KGHSH and CDR2 LQKENI. The CDR3 totals 14 residues. In DNA form, the CDR3 reads TGTGCCAGCTCACCACCTGGACTAGCCTACGAGCAGTACTTC. Protein sequence: CASSPPGLAYEQYF.

This clone was detected a few times. This chain joins TRBV5-1 and TRBJ2-5; 10 nucleotides align to TRBD1. V lost 0 bases, J lost 5 bases, and 4 bases stayed unmatched. The CDR3 contains 15 residues. Germline V CDR1 and CDR2: SGHRS, YFSETQ. In DNA form, the CDR3 reads TGCGCCAGCAGCTTGGCCGGGACAGGGGCGGAGACCCAGTACTTC. It is translated as CASSLAGTGAETQYF.

V gene TRBV10-1 combines with J gene TRBJ1-5; possible D gene TRBD1, 5 bases. CDR3 length: 14 residues. CDR1 is WNHNN, CDR2 SYGVQD, per germline (reference sequence). Trimming pared 6 bases from V and 4 bases from J, leaving 13 bases between. The CDR3: CASSRNDRNQPQHF. The CDR3 DNA follows: TGCGCCAGCAGCAGAAACGACAGAAATCAGCCCCAGCATTTT.